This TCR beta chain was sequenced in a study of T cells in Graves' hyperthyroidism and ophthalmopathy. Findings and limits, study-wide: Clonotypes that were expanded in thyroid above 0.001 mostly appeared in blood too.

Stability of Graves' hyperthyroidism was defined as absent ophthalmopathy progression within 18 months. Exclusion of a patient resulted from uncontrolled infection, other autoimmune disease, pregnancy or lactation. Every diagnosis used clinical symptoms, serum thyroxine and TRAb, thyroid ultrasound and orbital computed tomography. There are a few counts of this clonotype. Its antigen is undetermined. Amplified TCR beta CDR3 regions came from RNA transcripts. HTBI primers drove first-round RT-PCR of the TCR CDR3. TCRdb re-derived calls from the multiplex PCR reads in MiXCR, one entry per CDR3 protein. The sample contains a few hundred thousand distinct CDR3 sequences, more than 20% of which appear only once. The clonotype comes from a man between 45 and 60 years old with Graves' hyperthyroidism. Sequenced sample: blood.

The DNA of the CDR3 is TGCGCCAGCAGCTTGGGGGAGGGGTTCTACAATGAGCAGTTCTTC. This translates into CASSLGEGFYNEQFF. This rearrangement joins TRBV5-1 to TRBJ2-1; TRBD2 agrees at 7 bases. The junction had 3 bases not matched to a gene; V was cut back by 0 bases and J by 3 bases. There are 15 residues in the CDR3. In germline, CDR1 is SGHRS, CDR2 YFSETQ.